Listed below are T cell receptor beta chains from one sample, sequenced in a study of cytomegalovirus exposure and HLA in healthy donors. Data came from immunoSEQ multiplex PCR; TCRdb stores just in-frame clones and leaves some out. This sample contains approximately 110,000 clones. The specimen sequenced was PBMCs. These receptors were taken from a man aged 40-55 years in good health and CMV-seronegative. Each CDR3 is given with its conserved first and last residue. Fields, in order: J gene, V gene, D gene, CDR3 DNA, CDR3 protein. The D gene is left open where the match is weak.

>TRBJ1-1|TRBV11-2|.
TGTGCCAGCAGCTTCCAATCCGGGAACGAGGCCACTGAAGCTTTCTTT
CASSFQSGNEATEAFF
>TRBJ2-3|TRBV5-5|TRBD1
TGTGCCAGCAGCGGAGTCATCAGGGGGACAGATACGCAGTATTTT
CASSGVIRGTDTQYF
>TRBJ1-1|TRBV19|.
TGTGCCACTCTTCCCTCCTCGAACACTGAAGCTTTCTTT
CATLPSSNTEAFF
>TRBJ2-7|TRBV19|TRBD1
TGTGCCAGTAGTATAGTCCACTCCGGGACAGGGGGCAACGAGCAGTACTTC
CASSIVHSGTGGNEQYF
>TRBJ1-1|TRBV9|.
TGTGCCAGCAGCGTAGAGTCAGTGAACACTGAAGCTTTCTTT
CASSVESVNTEAFF
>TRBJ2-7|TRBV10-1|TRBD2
TGCGCCAGCAGTGAGACTAGCGGGATAAGCTCCTACGAGCAGTACTTC
CASSETSGISSYEQYF
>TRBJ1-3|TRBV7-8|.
TGTGCCAGCAGCTTAGTCCCGGAACCCGGGGGAAACACCATATATTTT
CASSLVPEPGGNTIYF
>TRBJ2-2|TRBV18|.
TGTGCCAGCTCAGACACAGCGGTTCAGAACACCGGGGAGCTGTTTTTT
CASSDTAVQNTGELFF
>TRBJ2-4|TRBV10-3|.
TGTGCCATCAGTGATGGATTTGTGCCGGGTTTTCGTTTGCTAGCCAAAAACATTCAGTACTTC
CAISDGFVPGFRLLAKNIQYF
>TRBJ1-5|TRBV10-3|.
TGTGCCATCAGTGAGTCGTTGCCAGGGGGCAATCAGCCCCAGCATTTT
CAISESLPGGNQPQHF
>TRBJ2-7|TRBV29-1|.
TGCAGCGTTGAACTCCCGCCGGGACAGGGTACTACTAGCGGATCCTACGAGCAGTACTTC
CSVELPPGQGTTSGSYEQYF
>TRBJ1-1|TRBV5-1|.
TGCGCCAGCATCGGTAACGGGGTCGGCACTGAAGCTTTCTTT
CASIGNGVGTEAFF
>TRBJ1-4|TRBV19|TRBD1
TGTGCCAGTAGTCACAGGGACAGGGTGGAAAAACTGTTTTTT
CASSHRDRVEKLFF
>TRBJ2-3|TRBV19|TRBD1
TGTGCCAGTAGTCCGGGACAGGAGGCAGATACGCAGTATTTT
CASSPGQEADTQYF
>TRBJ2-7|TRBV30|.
TGTGCCTGGAGTTCCGACAGCTACGAGCAGTACTTC
CAWSSDSYEQYF
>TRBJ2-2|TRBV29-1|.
TGCAGCGTTGACAGGGCTAACACCGGGGAGCTGTTTTTT
CSVDRANTGELFF
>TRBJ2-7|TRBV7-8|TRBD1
TGTGCCAGCAGCTTATTTGGGACAGGGACCTACGAGCAGTACTTC
CASSLFGTGTYEQYF
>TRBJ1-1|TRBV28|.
TGTGCCAGCAGTTTACTGATGCGGGGTGGCGCTGAAGCTTTCTTT
CASSLLMRGGAEAFF
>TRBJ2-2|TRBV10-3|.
TGTGCCACCTTACGCGACAGCTCTAACACCGGGGAGCTGTTTTTT
CATLRDSSNTGELFF
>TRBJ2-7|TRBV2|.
TGTGCCAGCAGTGAAATAGCCGCCCAGGAGCAGTACTTC
CASSEIAAQEQYF
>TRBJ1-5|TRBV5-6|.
TGTGCCAGCAGCTTGGGAGGGATTCGGGTAGGTCAGCCCCAGCATTTT
CASSLGGIRVGQPQHF
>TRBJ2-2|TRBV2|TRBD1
TGTGCCAGCAGTGCAGACAGGGCGAACACCGGGGAGCTGTTTTTT
CASSADRANTGELFF
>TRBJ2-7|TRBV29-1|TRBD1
TGCAGCGTTGCCCACGGGACAGGGTACGAGCAGTACTTC
CSVAHGTGYEQYF
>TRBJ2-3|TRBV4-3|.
TGCGCCAGCAGCCAAGACTTCGGGAGAACAGATACGCAGTATTTT
CASSQDFGRTDTQYF
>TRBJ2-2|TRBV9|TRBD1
TGTGCCAGCAGCTCCTGGACAGGGAACACCGGGGAGCTGTTTTTT
CASSSWTGNTGELFF
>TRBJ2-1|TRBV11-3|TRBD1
TGTGCCAGCAGCGACGACAGGGAGTACTACAATGAGCAGCTCTTC
CASSDDREYYNEQLF
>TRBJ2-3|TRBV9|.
TGTGCTAGCAGCGTACGGAATTGGGGCCCGGATACGCAGTATTTT
CASSVRNWGPDTQYF
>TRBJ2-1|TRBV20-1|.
TGCAGTGCTAGCCCGGACAATGAGCAGTTCTTC
CSASPDNEQFF
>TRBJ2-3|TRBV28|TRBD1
TGTGCCAGCAGTCGAGGACAGGGGACTACAGATACGCAGTATTTT
CASSRGQGTTDTQYF
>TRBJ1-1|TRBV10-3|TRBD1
TGTGCCATCAGTGAAGAGGGCAGGGGGGCTGAAGCTTTCTTT
CAISEEGRGAEAFF
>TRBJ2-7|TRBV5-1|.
TGCGCCAGCAGCTTGGCCCCAGCGGGCTACGAGCAGTACTTC
CASSLAPAGYEQYF
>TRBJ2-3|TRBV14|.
TGTGCCAGCAGCCAAGATCGCGGGATTAGCACAGATACGCAGTATTTT
CASSQDRGISTDTQYF
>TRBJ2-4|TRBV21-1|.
TGTGCCAGGTCAAATCAACAGGGGTGGTTGCAAAACATTCAGTACTTC
CARSNQQGWLQNIQYF
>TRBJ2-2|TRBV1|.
TGCACCAGCAGCCAAGGACGTCCGGGACTAGCGGGAGGGGAGCTGTTTTTT
CTSSQGRPGLAGGELFF
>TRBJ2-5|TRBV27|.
TGTGCCAGCAGTCCCTCAGGGGGGATGTACCAAGAGACCCAGTACTTC
CASSPSGGMYQETQYF
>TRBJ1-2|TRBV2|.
TGTGCCAGCAGCGAACAGTTTTATGGCTACACCTTC
CASSEQFYGYTF
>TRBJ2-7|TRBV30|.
TGTGCCTGGAGTGGGAGCGTCTACGAGCAGTACTTC
CAWSGSVYEQYF
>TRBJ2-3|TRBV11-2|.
TGTGCCAGCAGCTTAGGCCTAGGAGATACGCAGTATTTT
CASSLGLGDTQYF
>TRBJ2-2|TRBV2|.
TGTGCCAGCAGTGAAGTGGCAGTCACCGGGGAGCTGTTTTTT
CASSEVAVTGELFF
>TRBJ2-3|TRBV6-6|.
TGTGCCAGCAGCGGTCGTCCGCCCACTAGCACAGATACGCAGTATTTT
CASSGRPPTSTDTQYF
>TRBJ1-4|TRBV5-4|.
TGTGCCAGCAGCTTGGCGGACAGACCTGAAAAACTGTTTTTT
CASSLADRPEKLFF
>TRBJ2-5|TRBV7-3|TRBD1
TGTGCCAGCAGCCCCCACGGCGGACAGGGTGGGGAGACCCAGTACTTC
CASSPHGGQGGETQYF
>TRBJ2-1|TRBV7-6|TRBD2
TGTGCCAGCAGCTTACTAGCGGGAGGGAATGAGCAGTTCTTC
CASSLLAGGNEQFF
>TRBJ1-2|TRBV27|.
TGTGCCAGCAGGACAGGTCATGGCTACACCTTC
CASRTGHGYTF
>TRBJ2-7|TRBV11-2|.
TGTGCCAGCAGCTTAGAACGGGGTTCCTACGAGCAGTACTTC
CASSLERGSYEQYF
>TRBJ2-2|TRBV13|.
TGTGCCAGCAGCTTAGCCAGGGCCGGCACCGGGGAGCTGTTTTTT
CASSLARAGTGELFF